This T cell receptor beta chain is drawn from a study of blood T cell repertoires in COVID-19. Study as a whole: The United States, Italy and Spain supplied acute and convalescent COVID-19 samples. Sample material is recorded as cDNA or gDNA derived from T cells, B-cell-depleted T cells, or PBMCs.

Original processing notes: The authors estimated nucleated cell counts from reference gene primer amplification. The assay was immunoSEQ multiplex PCR, and TCRdb's table has in-frame clones only and misses some. Clonal size and the V and J genes are those of that table, whereas D and trimming came from the DNA. This sample has 25,000 to 40,000 clones, with roughly 90% found just once. This clonotype originated in a human donor with active COVID-19. The donor label of this sample is uncertain. The sample taken for sequencing was peripheral blood.

DNA of the CDR3: TGCGCCAGCAGCTGGGGGTACGGGGGAGAGGGTCCATGGCCCTACGAGCAGTACTTC. Protein sequence: CASSWGYGGEGPWPYEQYF. The chain recombines TRBV5-1 with TRBJ2-7, with a tentative D call TRBD2 (6 bases). Germline V lookup: CDR1 SGHRS, CDR2 YFSETQ. V dropped 3 bases and J dropped 2 bases, with 27 bases sitting between them. The CDR3 consists of 19 residues.